What follows is one T cell receptor (beta chain) and its context. Its antigen is currently unknown. The sample originates from a study of cytomegalovirus exposure and HLA in healthy donors. Study in general: Ancestry clustering placed around four fifths of under 450 genotyped donors in the Caucasian-associated cluster. The study's findings and limits: Earlier results showed most TCR beta V segments being productive about 87% or about 30% of the time. One variant, a missense change in DCLRE1C, was linked in a later analysis to TCR beta V- and J-gene trimming.

Germline CDR1 and CDR2: SGDLS and YYNGEE. This CDR3 has 11 amino acids. Trimming stripped 0 bases from V and 7 bases from J, with 2 bases between. 13 Jbeta primers and 60 Vbeta primers were used for the PCR. Clones were read by immunoSEQ multiplex PCR, and TCRdb kept only the in-frame ones, dropping some. The sample has 82,000 or so clones, around 10% seen once. The TCR originated in a man aged 55 to 70 in good health and CMV-seropositive. Sequenced: PBMCs. The chain is built from TRBV9 and TRBJ2-1; D unresolved. The DNA of the CDR3 is TGTGCCAGCAGCGTAGCGAATGAGCAGTTCTTC. Translation: CASSVANEQFF.